This paragraph reports one T cell receptor beta chain. The data derive from a study of control samples from healthy donors and cancer patients. TCRdb's table, derived via immunoSEQ multiplex PCR, lists solely in-frame clones and lacks some. Of 70,000 to 100,000 clones listed, about nine tenths are singletons. Germline CDR1 is SGHDT and CDR2 is YYEEEE. This CDR3 spans 16 amino acids. Germline trimming cut 4 bases from V and 6 bases from J; bases unmatched to any gene: 14. Sequenced: blood. The J gene is TRBJ1-2, the V gene TRBV5-6; TRBD1 matches at 8 bases. The receptor was derived from a man in his fifties in good health. Written as DNA, the CDR3 is TGTGCCAGCAGCCCTAGGCCGAAGCAGGGGGCTCATGGCTACACCTTC. It yields the protein CASSPRPKQGAHGYTF.